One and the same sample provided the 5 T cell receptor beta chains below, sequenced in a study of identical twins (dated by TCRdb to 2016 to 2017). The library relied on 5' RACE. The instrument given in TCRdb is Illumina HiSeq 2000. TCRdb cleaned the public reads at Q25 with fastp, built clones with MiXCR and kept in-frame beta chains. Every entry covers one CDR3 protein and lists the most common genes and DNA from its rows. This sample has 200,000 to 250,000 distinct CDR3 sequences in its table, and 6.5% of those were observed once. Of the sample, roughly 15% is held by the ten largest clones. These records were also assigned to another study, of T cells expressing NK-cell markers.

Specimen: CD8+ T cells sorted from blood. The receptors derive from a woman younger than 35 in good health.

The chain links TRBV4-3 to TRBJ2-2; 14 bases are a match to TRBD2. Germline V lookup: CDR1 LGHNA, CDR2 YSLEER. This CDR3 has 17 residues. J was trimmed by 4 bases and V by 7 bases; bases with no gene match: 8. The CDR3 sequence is CASTPGLAGVGTGELFF. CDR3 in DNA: TGCGCCAGCACTCCGGGACTAGCGGGAGTAGGCACCGGGGAGCTGTTTTTT.

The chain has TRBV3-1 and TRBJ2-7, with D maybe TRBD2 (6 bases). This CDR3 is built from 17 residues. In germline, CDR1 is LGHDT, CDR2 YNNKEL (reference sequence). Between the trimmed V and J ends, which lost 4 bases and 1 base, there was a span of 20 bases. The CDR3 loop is CASSPVGVADSSYEQYF. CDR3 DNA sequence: TGTGCCAGCAGCCCGGTTGGGGTAGCGGATAGTTCCTACGAGCAGTACTTC.

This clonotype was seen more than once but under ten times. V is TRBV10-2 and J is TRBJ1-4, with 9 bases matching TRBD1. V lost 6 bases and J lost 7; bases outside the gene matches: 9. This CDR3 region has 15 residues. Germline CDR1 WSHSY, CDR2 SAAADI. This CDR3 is CASSKDRGAGEKLFF. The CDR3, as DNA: TGCGCCAGCAGCAAGGACAGGGGCGCGGGTGAAAAACTGTTTTTT.

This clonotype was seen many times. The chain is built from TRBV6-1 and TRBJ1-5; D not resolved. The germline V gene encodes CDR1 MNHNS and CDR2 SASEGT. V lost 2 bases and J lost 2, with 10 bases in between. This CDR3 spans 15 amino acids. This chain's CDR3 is CASSEWGSGNQPQHF. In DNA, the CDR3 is TGTGCCAGCAGTGAATGGGGTTCGGGCAATCAGCCCCAGCATTTT.

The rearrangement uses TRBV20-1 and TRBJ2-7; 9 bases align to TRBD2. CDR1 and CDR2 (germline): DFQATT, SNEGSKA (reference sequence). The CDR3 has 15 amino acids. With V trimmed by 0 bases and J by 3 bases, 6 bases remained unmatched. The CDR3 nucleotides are TGCAGTGCTAGAGATGCGGGGGGGGGCTTCTACGAGCAGTACTTC. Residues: CSARDAGGGFYEQYF.